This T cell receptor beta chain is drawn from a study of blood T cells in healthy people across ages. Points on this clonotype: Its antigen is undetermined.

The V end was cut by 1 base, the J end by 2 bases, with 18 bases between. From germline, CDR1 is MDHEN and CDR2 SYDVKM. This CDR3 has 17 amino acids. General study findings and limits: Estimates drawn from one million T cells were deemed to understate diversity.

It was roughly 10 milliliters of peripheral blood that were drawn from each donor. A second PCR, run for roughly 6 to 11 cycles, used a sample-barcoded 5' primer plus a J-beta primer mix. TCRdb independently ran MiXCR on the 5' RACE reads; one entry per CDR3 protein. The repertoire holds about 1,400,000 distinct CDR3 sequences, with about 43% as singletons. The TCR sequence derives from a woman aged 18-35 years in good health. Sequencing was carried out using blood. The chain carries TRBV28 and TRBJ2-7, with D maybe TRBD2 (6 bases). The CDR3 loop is CASSLSPNRRTTYEQYF. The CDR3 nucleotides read TGTGCCAGCAGTTTATCCCCGAACCGACGGACTACCTACGAGCAGTACTTC.